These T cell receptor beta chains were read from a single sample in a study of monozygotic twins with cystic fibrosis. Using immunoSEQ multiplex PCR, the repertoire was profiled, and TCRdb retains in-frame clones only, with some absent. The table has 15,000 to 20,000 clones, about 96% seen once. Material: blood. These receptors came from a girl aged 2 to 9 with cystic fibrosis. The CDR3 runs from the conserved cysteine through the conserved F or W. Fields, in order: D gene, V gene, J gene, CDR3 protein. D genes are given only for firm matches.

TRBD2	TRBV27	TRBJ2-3	CASRTSGTDTQYF
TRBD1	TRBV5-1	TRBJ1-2	CASSLVGTGEYSNYGYTF
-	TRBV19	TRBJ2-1	CASSTRVGQFF
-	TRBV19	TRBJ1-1	CASRRVVMNTEAFF
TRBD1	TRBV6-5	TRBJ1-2	CASSSPGTATSYGYTF
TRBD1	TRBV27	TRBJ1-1	CASSPKQGAGLMNTEAFF
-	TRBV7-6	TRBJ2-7	CASSLSMGSGVYEQYF
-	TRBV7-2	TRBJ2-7	CASSLVPGGLEEQYF
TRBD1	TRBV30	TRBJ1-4	CAWGTGAYNEKLFF
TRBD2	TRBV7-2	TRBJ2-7	CASSSSAGGRSEQYF
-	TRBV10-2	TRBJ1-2	CASTTGANYGYTF
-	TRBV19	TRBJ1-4	CASSITVGSLSSF
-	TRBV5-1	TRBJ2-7	CASRDNSYEQYF
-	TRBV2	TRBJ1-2	CASSELTGMNGYTF
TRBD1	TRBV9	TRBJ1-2	CASSVGQGAYGYTF
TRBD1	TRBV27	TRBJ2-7	CASSSFRDRGYEQYF
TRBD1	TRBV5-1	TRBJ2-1	CASRQGRENEQFF
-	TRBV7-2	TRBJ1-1	CASSLSRVPNTEAFF
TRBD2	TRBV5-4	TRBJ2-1	CASSPQGTSGYNEQFF
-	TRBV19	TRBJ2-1	CASSMSTRSYNEQFF
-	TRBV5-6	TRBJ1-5	CASSLGGYQPQHF
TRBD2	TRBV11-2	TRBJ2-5	CASSLGSGGAETQYF
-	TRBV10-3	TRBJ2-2	CAISELETQASNTGELFF
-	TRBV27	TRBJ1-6	CASQPNSPLHF
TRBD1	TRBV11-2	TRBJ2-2	CASSFGQGSGELFF
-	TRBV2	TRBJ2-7	CASRISGGLKQYF
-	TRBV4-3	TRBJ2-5	CASSQDLAETQYF